The 26 T cell receptor beta chains reported below all come from one sample, sequenced in a study of T cells in Graves' hyperthyroidism and ophthalmopathy. It was RNA transcripts that yielded the amplified TCR beta CDR3 regions. The HTBI set primed first-round TCR CDR3 RT-PCR. Each CDR3 protein is one row after TCRdb ran MiXCR on the multiplex PCR reads. This sample yields around 430,000 distinct CDR3 sequences, of which more than 13% are seen a single time; approximately 32% belongs to the top ten. The material sequenced was blood. The receptors derive from a woman aged 25 to 39 with Graves' hyperthyroidism.

This chain uses TRBV7-2 with TRBJ1-3; TRBD1 is a possible D gene (5 bases). Germline assignment: CDR1 SGHTA and CDR2 FQGNSA. V lost 1 base and J lost 4, with 14 bases in between. The CDR3 has 16 residues. The CDR3 DNA reads as TGTGCCAGCAGCTTAGGGGACCCCCGGAAAGGAAACACCATATATTTT. Protein sequence: CASSLGDPRKGNTIYF.

Only a few counts were recorded for this clonotype. The V call is TRBV12-3 or TRBV12-4, the J call TRBJ2-1; D unclear. This CDR3 has 14 residues. Trimming stripped 5 bases from V and 8 bases from J, with 16 bases between. Here the CDR3 DNA reads TGTGCCAGCAGTCCCCAGTTTTTCGGCGATGAGCAGTTCTTC. Protein sequence: CASSPQFFGDEQFF.

The rearrangement uses TRBV20-1 and TRBJ1-6, with TRBD1 identical over 12 bases. V was clipped by 0 bases and J by 7 bases; unmatched bases: 4. CDR3 length: 16 residues. Germline V gene sequence: CDR1 DFQATT, CDR2 SNEGSKA (reference sequence). CDR3 sequence (DNA): TGCAGTGCTAGAGATGGCGGGACAGGGGGCAATTCACCCCTCCACTTT. Its protein product is CSARDGGTGGNSPLHF.

This clonotype was picked up a small number of times. This chain connects TRBV19 to TRBJ1-5; D uncertain. The germline V gene has CDR1 LNHDA and CDR2 SQIVND (reference sequence). V lost 6 bases to trimming and J lost 0 bases, with 9 bases between them. The CDR3 consists of 14 residues. CDR3 residues: CASSPISSNQPQHF. The CDR3 region has the DNA TGTGCCAGTAGCCCCATAAGTAGCAATCAGCCCCAGCATTTT.

This clonotype has at least ten counts. This rearrangement joins TRBV20-1 to TRBJ1-2; 7 bases are a match to TRBD1. The CDR3 has 14 amino acids. J lost 2 bases, V lost 3 bases, and 6 bases had no gene match. Germline V gene lookup returns CDR1 DFQATT and CDR2 SNEGSKA (reference sequence). The CDR3 coding sequence is TGCAGTGCTAGGAGACAGGGAAGGAACTATGGCTACACCTTC. Its translation is CSARRQGRNYGYTF.

This CDR3 reads CATAGQVNTGELFF. The CDR3, as DNA: TGTGCCACCGCGGGACAGGTGAACACCGGGGAGCTGTTTTTT. The chain links TRBV25-1 to TRBJ2-2, with TRBD1 matching over 8 bases. CDR3 length equals 14 residues. With 10 bases clipped from V and 1 base from J, the junction kept 5 bases outside the gene matches. In germline, CDR1 is MGHDK, CDR2 SYGVNS.

This clonotype was counted ten times or more. The rearrangement joins TRBV2 to TRBJ1-2, with D possibly being TRBD1 (6 bases). CDR1 and CDR2 (germline): SNHLY, FYNNEI. The CDR3 length is 15 residues. Trimming shortened V by 5 bases and J by 4 bases, and 17 bases separated the two germline ends. As DNA, the CDR3 is TGTGCCAGCAGTCAGGACAGCGTAAAACGCTATGGCTACACCTTC. Translating it yields CASSQDSVKRYGYTF. Full variable domain (remainder filled in from reference TRBV2 and TRBJ1-2): EPEVTQTPSHQVTQMGQEVILRCVPISNHLYFYWYRQILGQKVEFLVSFYNNEISEKSEIFDDQFSVERPDGSNFTLKIRSTKLEDSAMYFCASSQDSVKRYGYTFGSGTRLTVV.

As DNA, the CDR3 is TGTGCCAGCACCCGCCAATCGTTTTATGGGCAGTTCTTC. Amino acid sequence: CASTRQSFYGQFF. The gene calls are TRBV6-2 or TRBV6-3 and TRBJ2-1; D ambiguous. V was clipped by 7 bases and J by 12 bases, with 19 bases between them. This CDR3 contains 13 residues. Germline CDR1 is MNHEY and CDR2 is SVGEGT.

The chain uses TRBV29-1 and TRBJ2-2; D gene uncertain. V lost 7 bases and J 1 base, leaving 7 bases between the germline ends. The CDR3 covers 12 residues. Germline loops: CDR1 SQVTM, CDR2 ANQGSEA. CDR3 sequence reads: CSARRNTGELFF. CDR3 DNA: TGCAGCGCCCGGCGGAACACCGGGGAGCTGTTTTTT.

A remark on this clonotype: A single base separates this from a much larger clone, so it may be a read error. V usage is TRBV5-1 and J usage is TRBJ2-3, with a tentative D call TRBD1 (5 bases). From germline, CDR1 is SGHRS and CDR2 YFSETQ. V shed 6 bases and J shed 2 bases, with 16 bases lying between them. The CDR3 is 15 residues long. The CDR3 loop is CASTIGHLDTDTQYF. The CDR3 DNA reads as TGCGCCAGCACCATTGGACACCTTGACACAGATACGCAGTATTTT. The full variable domain, in which reference TRBV5-1 and TRBJ2-3 provide the parts outside the CDR3, is KAGVTQTPRYLIKTRGQQVTLSCSPISGHRSVSWYQQTPGQGLQFLFEYFSETQRNKGNFPGRFSGRQFSNSRSEMNVSTLELGDSALYLCASTIGHLDTDTQYFGPGTRLTVL.

V is TRBV19 and J is TRBJ2-3; 13 nucleotides align to TRBD2. Per the germline V gene, CDR1 is LNHDA and CDR2 is SQIVND (reference sequence). CDR3 length equals 15 residues. Trimming cost V 4 bases and J 5 bases; bases outside gene matches: 3. CDR3 sequence reads: CASSTRTSGRDTQYF. CDR3 in DNA: TGTGCCAGTAGTACACGGACTAGCGGGAGAGATACGCAGTATTTT.

This clonotype was seen a few times. V gene TRBV5-1 combines with J gene TRBJ1-3; possible D gene TRBD1, 6 bases. The V gene's germline CDR1 is SGHRS and CDR2 YFSETQ. This CDR3 contains 17 residues. V dropped 3 bases and J dropped 3 bases, with 19 bases sitting between them. The CDR3 DNA follows: TGCGCCAGCAGCTGGAGTTCGGGGGGCGCGGATGGAAACACCATATATTTT. Translation: CASSWSSGGADGNTIYF.

This clonotype was seen at least ten times. The chain uses TRBV6-1 and TRBJ2-5; maybe TRBD1 (6 bases). This CDR3 has 13 amino acids. V shed 5 bases and J shed 7 bases, with 14 bases lying between them. The germline V gene has CDR1 MNHNS and CDR2 SASEGT. Written as DNA, the CDR3 is TGTGCCAGCAGTCCCAGGGGTGAGGGGACCCAGTACTTC. It translates to CASSPRGEGTQYF.

Many counts were recorded for this clonotype. The chain links TRBV28 to TRBJ2-1, with D perhaps given as TRBD1 or TRBD2 (5 bases each). V lost 5 bases, J lost 4 bases, and 15 bases lay in between. This CDR3 region has 15 residues. The germline CDR1 and CDR2 sequences are MDHEN and SYDVKM. This CDR3 reads CASSPGTSKYNEQFF. The CDR3 DNA reads TGTGCCAGCAGTCCCGGGACCTCAAAATACAATGAGCAGTTCTTC.

The genes are TRBV11-2 and TRBJ2-1, with 11 positions matching TRBD2. The J call is in doubt because the DNA end fits TRBJ2-7 better. This CDR3 comprises 15 residues. The germline CDR1 and CDR2 sequences are SGHAT and FQNNGV. The CDR3: CASSSRTSGYNEQYF. The CDR3 DNA sequence: TGTGCCAGCAGTTCCAGGACTAGCGGGTACAATGAGCAGTACTTC.

The CDR3 loop is CASSLAPGQLNEKLFF. The CDR3 DNA follows: TGCGCCAGCAGCTTAGCGCCGGGACAGCTTAATGAAAAACTGTTTTTT. This chain links TRBV5-1 with TRBJ1-4, with 7 bases fitting TRBD1. Germline CDR1 SGHRS, CDR2 YFSETQ. With V trimmed by 2 bases and J by 4 bases, 8 bases remained unmatched. CDR3 size: 16 residues.

Details on this clonotype: This clone may be a read error of a much larger clone one base away. The chain has TRBV11-3 and TRBJ2-3; 9 nucleotides line up with TRBD1. CDR1 is SGHNT and CDR2 is YENEEA in the germline V gene. V dropped 5 bases and J dropped 6; count of bases not matched to a gene: 12. The CDR3 totals 16 residues. The CDR3 spells CASSLRRNRGPDTQYF. In nucleotides, the CDR3 is TGTGCCAGCAGCCTTCGCCGGAACAGGGGGCCCGATACGCAGTATTTT.

This clonotype has a count of ten or more. The chain joins TRBV12-3 or TRBV12-4 to TRBJ2-5, with TRBD2 matching 8 bases. With V trimmed by 4 bases and J by 2 bases, 21 bases remained unmatched. The CDR3 contains 20 residues. The DNA of the CDR3 is TGTGCCAGCAGTTCCGGAAAGAGCCGGCTAGCGGGTCTCACTCAAGAGACCCAGTACTTC. This translates into CASSSGKSRLAGLTQETQYF.

This clonotype came up many times. The chain recombines TRBV5-1 with TRBJ2-1; TRBD1 matches at 7 bases. The CDR3 spans 14 residues. V was pared by 4 bases and J by 6 bases, with 7 bases of the junction left unmatched. Germline V lookup: CDR1 SGHRS, CDR2 YFSETQ. The CDR3 DNA follows: TGCGCCAGCAGCACCCAAAACAGGGGCAATGAGCAGTTCTTC. Protein: CASSTQNRGNEQFF.

This clonotype was counted ten times or more. The gene calls are TRBV28 and TRBJ2-7, with D perhaps being TRBD1 or TRBD2 (5 bases each). The germline V and J ends were trimmed by 2 bases and 0 bases, with 17 bases remaining between them. The CDR3 extends over 17 amino acids. The germline V gene has CDR1 MDHEN and CDR2 SYDVKM. The CDR3 DNA sequence: TGTGCCAGCAGTTTAAGGAAGACAGCGGACAACTCCTACGAGCAGTACTTC. This sequence encodes CASSLRKTADNSYEQYF.

The chain is built from TRBV19 and TRBJ1-5; maybe TRBD1 (5 bases). In germline, CDR1 is LNHDA, CDR2 SQIVND (reference sequence). This CDR3 is 14 amino acids long. Between the trimmed V and J ends, which lost 7 bases and 0 bases, there was a span of 10 bases. The CDR3 region has the DNA TGTGCCAGTAAGGCGGGGCATAGCAATCAGCCCCAGCATTTT. Amino acid sequence: CASKAGHSNQPQHF.

This clonotype was counted ten times or more. The chain uses TRBV28 and TRBJ2-1, with 10 bases lining up with TRBD2. This CDR3 has 14 amino acids. The junction had 10 bases not matched to a gene; V was cut back by 10 bases and J by 7 bases. Germline values: CDR1 MDHEN, CDR2 SYDVKM. The CDR3: CATNLAGVSNEQFF. CDR3 nucleotides: TGTGCCACCAACCTAGCGGGAGTTTCGAATGAGCAGTTCTTC. The whole variable domain, remainder taken from reference TRBV28 and TRBJ2-1, is DVKVTQSSRYLVKRTGEKVFLECVQDMDHENMFWYRQDPGLGLRLIYFSYDVKMKEKGDIPEGYSVSREKKERFSLILESASTNQTSMYLCATNLAGVSNEQFFGPGTRLTVL.

V and J are TRBV18 and TRBJ2-7, with TRBD1 matching 10 bases. V shed 5 bases, J shed 2 bases, and the junction held 6 bases outside the gene matches. The CDR3 contains 15 residues. Germline V gene sequence: CDR1 KGHSH, CDR2 LQKENI. The CDR3, as DNA: TGTGCCAGCTCAGAGGGACAGGGGCTGACCTACGAGCAGTACTTC. It yields the protein CASSEGQGLTYEQYF.

This clonotype has just a few counts. J is TRBJ2-3 and V is TRBV5-1; 10 bases line up with TRBD1. V shed 0 bases and J 2 bases; nucleotides not matched to a gene: 3. Germline lookup yields CDR1 SGHRS and CDR2 YFSETQ. This CDR3 has 16 residues. This chain's CDR3 is CASSLGTGGITDTQYF. CDR3 nucleotide sequence: TGCGCCAGCAGCTTGGGGACAGGGGGTATCACAGATACGCAGTATTTT.

This clonotype was counted at least ten times. This chain links TRBV5-1 with TRBJ2-3; D gene unclear. Trimming stripped 4 bases from V and 5 bases from J, with 17 bases between. CDR1 is SGHRS and CDR2 is YFSETQ in the germline V gene. The CDR3 has 15 amino acids. The CDR3 is CASSLDVLKLDTQYF. DNA for the CDR3: TGCGCCAGCAGCCTCGATGTGTTGAAGTTAGATACGCAGTATTTT. Based on the CDR3 plus reference TRBV5-1 and TRBJ2-3, the full variable domain is KAGVTQTPRYLIKTRGQQVTLSCSPISGHRSVSWYQQTPGQGLQFLFEYFSETQRNKGNFPGRFSGRQFSNSRSEMNVSTLELGDSALYLCASSLDVLKLDTQYFGPGTRLTVL.

This clonotype has a count of ten or more. The J gene is TRBJ1-1, the V gene TRBV27; D is perhaps TRBD1 (6 bases). Trimming cost V 3 bases and J 5 bases, with 19 bases left between them. The CDR3 is made up of 16 amino acids. Germline V gives CDR1 MNHEY, CDR2 SMNVEV (reference sequence). CDR3 bases: TGTGCCAGCAGTTTGGTCCTTACGGGGGCCGGGACTGAAGCTTTCTTT. It yields the protein CASSLVLTGAGTEAFF.